This T cell receptor (beta chain) was sequenced in a study of identical twins. TCRdb itself ran the 5' RACE reads through MiXCR, one entry per CDR3 protein. The data hold around 450,000 distinct CDR3 sequences, with approximately 15% observed a single time. Healthy Caucasian donors formed the entire cohort. This sample was also put to use in a study of yellow fever vaccine responses in identical twins.

The sequenced sample consisted of CD4+ T cells sorted from blood. This TCR came from a woman younger than 35 in good health.

The CDR3 bases are TGCAGTGCTCCCCGGCGGAGCGGGAGGGTGGGAGATACGCAGTATTTT. It codes for CSAPRRSGRVGDTQYF. V gene TRBV20-1 combines with J gene TRBJ2-3; 10 bases fit TRBD2. V shed 5 bases and J 5 bases; nucleotides not matched to a gene: 13. The germline V gene encodes CDR1 DFQATT and CDR2 SNEGSKA (reference sequence). The CDR3 is made up of 16 amino acids.